This TCR beta chain was obtained from a study of blood T cell repertoires in COVID-19. Profiled with immunoSEQ multiplex PCR; TCRdb holds only in-frame clones, not every one. The sample holds about 13,000 clones, 75% to 85% seen once. The CDR3 runs 14 residues. CDR1 is SEHNR and CDR2 is FQNEAQ in the germline V gene (reference sequence). After removal of 6 bases from V and 6 bases from J, the junction contained 8 bases not matched to a gene. Only a few counts were recorded for this clone. The sequence came from a human donor in a cohort sampled during active COVID-19. What was sequenced was peripheral blood. The chain is built from TRBV7-9 and TRBJ1-5; 7 positions match TRBD1. CDR3: CASSSDRASQPQHF. In nucleotides, the CDR3 is TGTGCCAGCAGTTCAGACAGGGCCTCTCAGCCCCAGCATTTT.